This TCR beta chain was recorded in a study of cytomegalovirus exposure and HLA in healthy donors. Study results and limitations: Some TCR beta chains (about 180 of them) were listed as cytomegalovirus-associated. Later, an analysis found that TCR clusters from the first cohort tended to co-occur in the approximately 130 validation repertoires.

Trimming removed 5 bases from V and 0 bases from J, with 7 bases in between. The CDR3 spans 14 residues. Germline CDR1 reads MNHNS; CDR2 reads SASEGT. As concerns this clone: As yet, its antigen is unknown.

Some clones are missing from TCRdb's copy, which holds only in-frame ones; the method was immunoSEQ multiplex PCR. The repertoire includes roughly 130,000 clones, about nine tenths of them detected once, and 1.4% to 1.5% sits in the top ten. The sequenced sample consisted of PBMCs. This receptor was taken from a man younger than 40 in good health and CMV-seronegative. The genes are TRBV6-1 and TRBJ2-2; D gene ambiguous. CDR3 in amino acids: CASSRSPNTGELFF. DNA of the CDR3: TGTGCCAGCAGTAGGAGTCCGAACACCGGGGAGCTGTTTTTT.